What follows are 13 T cell receptor beta chains derived from one specimen sequenced in a study of shared clonotypes between healthy human individuals. Sequencing was performed with immunoSEQ multiplex PCR; in TCRdb, only in-frame clones are kept and a portion is missing. The sample includes over a million clones, around 97% of them seen just once. Material for sequencing was naive CD4+ T cells sorted from blood. Documented subset: CD45RA+ positively selected. The receptors originated from a man younger than 40 in good health.

This chain uses TRBV29-1 with TRBJ1-4; unclear D gene. Germline V gene lookup returns CDR1 SQVTM and CDR2 ANQGSEA. Trimming removed 6 bases from V and 7 bases from J, with 15 bases in between. The CDR3 runs to 13 residues. The CDR3 region has the DNA TGCAGCGTGAAAGGAGGGTTCCCTGAAAAACTGTTTTTT. It yields the protein CSVKGGFPEKLFF.

The gene calls are TRBV10-3 and TRBJ1-1, with D hard to call. From germline, CDR1 is ENHRY and CDR2 SYGVKD. The CDR3 is 12 amino acids. V lost 11 bases to trimming and J lost 4 bases, with 14 bases between them. The CDR3 loop reads CASSGIGTEAFF. DNA of the CDR3: TGTGCCTCCTCGGGTATCGGCACTGAAGCTTTCTTT.

The rearrangement uses TRBV7-6 and TRBJ1-2, with a possible D match to TRBD1 (6 bases). This CDR3 region has 16 residues. Germline V gives CDR1 SGHVS, CDR2 FNYEAQ. Trimming removed 4 bases at V and 4 bases at J, with 19 bases between. CDR3 coding DNA: TGTGCCAGCAGCTACAACCAGGGGCTAGGGGGCTATGGCTACACCTTC. This sequence encodes CASSYNQGLGGYGYTF.

V usage is TRBV11-2 and J usage is TRBJ2-3; 14 bases fit TRBD2. After removal of 4 bases from V and 4 bases from J, the junction contained 7 bases not matched to a gene. Germline CDR1 reads SGHAT; CDR2 reads FQNNGV. The CDR3 totals 17 residues. In DNA form, the CDR3 reads TGTGCCAGCAGCTCCGGAGGGACTAGCGGGAGCTCAGATACGCAGTATTTT. This gives the protein CASSSGGTSGSSDTQYF.

The rearrangement links TRBV5-1 to TRBJ2-1; no firm D call. Trimming removed 2 bases at V and 0 bases at J, with 6 bases between. The CDR3 sequence is 14 residues long. Germline V gene data show CDR1 as SGHRS and CDR2 as YFSETQ. CDR3 DNA sequence: TGCGCCAGCAGCTTTCGGTTCTCCTACAATGAGCAGTTCTTC. Protein: CASSFRFSYNEQFF.

The chain uses TRBV14 and TRBJ2-2; no clear D. V was trimmed by 9 bases and J by 1 base, leaving 9 bases between them. Germline values: CDR1 SGHDN, CDR2 FVKESK. CDR3 length: 13 amino acids. This chain's CDR3 is CARTGRNTGELFF. DNA of the CDR3: TGTGCCAGAACCGGACGGAACACCGGGGAGCTGTTTTTT.

A remark on this clone: This sample also contains other DNA sequences that code for the same CDR3. The V and J genes are TRBV20-1 and TRBJ2-5; the match to TRBD1 covers 7 bases. Trimming at V came to 6 bases and at J to 3 bases, leaving 1 base not matched to a gene. Germline CDR1 DFQATT, CDR2 SNEGSKA (reference sequence). The CDR3 sequence is 11 residues long. The CDR3 coding sequence is TGCAGTGCCGGACAGGAAGAGACCCAGTACTTC. This encodes CSAGQEETQYF.

This rearrangement joins TRBV28 to TRBJ2-6, with 7 bases matching TRBD2. The germline CDR1 and CDR2 sequences are MDHEN and SYDVKM. The CDR3 runs 13 residues. The V gene end was trimmed by 9 bases and the J gene end by 12 bases; junction bases not matched to a gene: 11. CDR3 bases: TGTGCCAGTTGCGAGGGAGGGCCTTCCGTCCTGACTTTC. This sequence encodes CASCEGGPSVLTF.

The chain recombines TRBV5-4 with TRBJ2-7, with 7 bases aligning to TRBD2. The junction had 7 bases not matched to a gene; V was cut back by 4 bases and J by 6 bases. Germline CDR1 and CDR2: SGHNT and YYREEE (reference sequence). CDR3 length: 13 residues. As DNA, the CDR3 is TGTGCCAGCAGCGCAAAGCGGGAAGCCGAGCAGTACTTC. Its protein product is CASSAKREAEQYF.

CDR3 in DNA: TGTGCCAGCAGTTTAAGAGGGAGAGCGGACACTGAAGCTTTCTTT. Amino acid sequence: CASSLRGRADTEAFF. The rearrangement links TRBV27 to TRBJ1-1; D not resolved. The V and J ends lost 2 bases and 3 bases respectively, with 13 bases between them. Germline V gene sequence: CDR1 MNHEY, CDR2 SMNVEV (reference sequence). This CDR3 comprises 15 residues.

The chain employs TRBV11-2 and TRBJ2-2, with D possibly being TRBD1 or TRBD2 (5 bases each). Looked up from germline, CDR1 is SGHAT and CDR2 is FQNNGV. Trimming left V 1 base short and J 4 bases short, with 7 bases between. CDR3 length: 14 residues. CDR3 protein: CASSLAGRTGELFF. The CDR3 nucleotides read TGTGCCAGCAGCTTAGCGGGACGCACCGGGGAGCTGTTTTTT.

This chain joins TRBV10-3 and TRBJ1-2; D not certain. This CDR3 comprises 12 residues. Germline V gene lookup returns CDR1 ENHRY and CDR2 SYGVKD. Trimming shortened V by 2 bases and J by 2 bases, and 3 bases separated the two germline ends. The CDR3 loop is CAISEGNYGYTF. The CDR3, as DNA: TGTGCCATCAGTGAGGGGAACTATGGCTACACCTTC.

The gene calls are TRBV29-1 and TRBJ2-7; a weak D match, TRBD2 (5 bases). The CDR3 extends over 14 amino acids. Trimming removed 2 bases from V and 5 bases from J, with 16 bases in between. Germline CDR1 reads SQVTM; CDR2 reads ANQGSEA. The CDR3 DNA sequence: TGCAGCGTTGAAACAGAACGGGGAGTGAACGAGCAGTACTTC. It translates to CSVETERGVNEQYF.